The T cell receptor beta chain under discussion was sequenced for a study of cytomegalovirus exposure and HLA in healthy donors. About the research overall: The 120 validation repertoires, a later analysis reported, used the same platform as the approximately 670 repertoires from the first cohort.

Only in-frame clones appear in the TCRdb table, and some are missing; sequencing was by immunoSEQ multiplex PCR. The sample records 100,000 to 150,000 clones, approximately 94% being singletons. Turning to this clone: The target antigen is unknown.

Donors came from a validation cohort of some 130 subjects, distinct from the first 666-subject cohort. Whole-study results and caveats: Diagnosis of cytomegalovirus status made by the classifier reportedly showed high specificity and sensitivity. Rare TCR sequences predominated, though certain public TCRs were found in many donors.

Per germline, CDR1 GTSNPN and CDR2 SVGIG (reference sequence). The ends lost 0 bases at V and 6 bases at J; junction bases unmatched: 4. This CDR3 contains 15 residues. What was sequenced was PBMCs. This sequence was found in a woman between 18 and 29 years old in good health and CMV-seronegative. This chain links TRBV30 with TRBJ2-2; 10 nucleotides match TRBD2. The CDR3 bases are TGTGCCTGGAGTGTTCTGAGCGGGGGGGCCGGGGAGCTGTTTTTT. As protein: CAWSVLSGGAGELFF.